One sample yielded the 4 T cell receptor beta chains listed below, sequenced in a study of PD-1 blockade in classical Hodgkin lymphoma. Time point reported: cycle 4 day 1 (C4D1), after around six weeks of nivolumab. Each of the patients experienced relapse following autologous stem cell transplantation, and their brentuximab vedotin exposure differed. TCRdb keeps only in-frame clones here, not all; method: immunoSEQ multiplex PCR. The table records approximately 96,000 clones, just over 90% of them present only once. The material sequenced was peripheral blood mononuclear cells (PBMCs), taken before the fourth cycle of nivolumab. The receptors come from a human donor with classical Hodgkin lymphoma.

This chain connects TRBV5-5 to TRBJ2-1; 11 bases are shared with TRBD2. Trimming took 3 bases from V and 8 from J; bases not matched to a gene: 7. The germline V gene has CDR1 SGHKS and CDR2 YYEKEE (reference sequence). This CDR3 has 15 residues. DNA for the CDR3: TGTGCCAGCAGCTCCCTTAGCGGGAGGGTCGATGAGCAGTTCTTC. It yields the protein CASSSLSGRVDEQFF.

The V and J genes are TRBV5-6 and TRBJ1-1; possible D gene TRBD1, 6 bases. Trimming took off 3 bases at V and 0 bases at J, with 12 bases between the two ends. Germline loops: CDR1 SGHDT, CDR2 YYEEEE. The CDR3 sequence is 15 residues long. The CDR3 coding sequence is TGTGCCAGCAGCTCCCCGACAGGCATGAACACTGAAGCTTTCTTT. This codes for CASSSPTGMNTEAFF.

This clone was seen only once. The V gene is TRBV15, the J gene TRBJ2-5, with D possibly TRBD2 on 5 matching bases. Germline-derived CDR1 and CDR2 are LNHNV and YYDKDF (reference sequence). Trimming took 2 bases from V and 1 from J, leaving 17 bases between them. This CDR3 contains 17 residues. The CDR3 region has the DNA TGTGCCACCAGCAGACCCCTAGGAGGAGGTCCCCAAGAGACCCAGTACTTC. This encodes CATSRPLGGGPQETQYF.

The V gene is TRBV5-1, the J gene TRBJ2-2; 7 bases are a match to TRBD1. The CDR3 is made up of 15 amino acids. Germline CDR1 SGHRS, CDR2 YFSETQ. J lost 1 base, V lost 2 bases, and 2 bases had no gene match. CDR3 loop: CASSFGDRNTGELFF. The CDR3 DNA follows: TGCGCCAGCAGCTTCGGGGACAGGAACACCGGGGAGCTGTTTTTT.